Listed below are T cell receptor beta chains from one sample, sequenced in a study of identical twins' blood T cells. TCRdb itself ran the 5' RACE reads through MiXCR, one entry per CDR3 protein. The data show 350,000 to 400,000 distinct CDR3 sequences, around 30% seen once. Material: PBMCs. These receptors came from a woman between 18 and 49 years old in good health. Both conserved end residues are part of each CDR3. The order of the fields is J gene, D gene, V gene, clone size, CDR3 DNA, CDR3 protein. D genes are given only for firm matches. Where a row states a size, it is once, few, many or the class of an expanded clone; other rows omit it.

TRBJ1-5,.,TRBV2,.,TGCGCCAGCGGGGGGCGGGTTCGGGGTCAGCCCCAGCATTTT,CASGGRVRGQPQHF
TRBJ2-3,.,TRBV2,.,TGTGCCAGCAGTTGGACTATTACCACAGATACGCAGTATTTT,CASSWTITTDTQYF
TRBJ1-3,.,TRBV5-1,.,TGCGCCAGCAGCGTGACTTCTGGAAACACCATATATTTT,CASSVTSGNTIYF
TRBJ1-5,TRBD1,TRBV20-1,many,TGCAGTGCAAGGACAGGGGCTCGGGGAATTCGGGGACAGCCCCAGCATTTT,CSARTGARGIRGQPQHF
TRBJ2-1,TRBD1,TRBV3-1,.,TGTGCCAGCAGCCCACTACGGACAGGTGAGCAGTTCTTC,CASSPLRTGEQFF
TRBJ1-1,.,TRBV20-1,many,TGCGCCTCTGAGAGAGGTGAAGCTTTCTTT,CASERGEAFF
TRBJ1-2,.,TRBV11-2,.,TGTGCCAGCAGCTTAAGTCAGGACAACTATGACTACACCTTC,CASSLSQDNYDYTF
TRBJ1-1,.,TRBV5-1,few,TGCGCCAGCAGCTTGGCGGTCAACGTGGAGGGGGCTTTCTTT,CASSLAVNVEGAFF
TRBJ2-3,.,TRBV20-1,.,TGCAGTGCTCGGTTGTATACGCAGTATTTT,CSARLYTQYF
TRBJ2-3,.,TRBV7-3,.,TGTGCCAGCAGCGCAGAAGATACGCAGTATTTT,CASSAEDTQYF
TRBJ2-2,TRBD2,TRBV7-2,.,TGTGCCAGCAGCTTAGCGGCTAGCGGGAGTACCGGGGAGCTGTTTTTT,CASSLAASGSTGELFF
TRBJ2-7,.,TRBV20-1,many,TGCAGTGCTAGAAACAGGTTCTACGAGCAGTACTTC,CSARNRFYEQYF
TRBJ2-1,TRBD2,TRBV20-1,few,TGCAGTGCGCCGACTAGCGGGAGGGGTTACAATGAGCAGTTCTTC,CSAPTSGRGYNEQFF
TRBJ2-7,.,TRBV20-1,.,TGCAGTGCACGGGACAATCGCCCTGGGGAGCAGTACTTC,CSARDNRPGEQYF
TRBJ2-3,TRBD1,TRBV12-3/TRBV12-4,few,TGTGCCAGCAGTTCGTCAACAGGGGCAAAGTATTTT,CASSSSTGAKYF
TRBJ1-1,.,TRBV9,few,TGTGCCAGCAGCGCTTTGCCAGACAGTGCGTACACTGAAGCTTTCTTT,CASSALPDSAYTEAFF
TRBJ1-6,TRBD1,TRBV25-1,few,TGTGCCAGCAGTGTTGCAGCAGGGGGTTATAATTCACCCCTCCACTTT,CASSVAAGGYNSPLHF
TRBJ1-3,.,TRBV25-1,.,TGTGCCAGCAGTGAATCGGTGGCGCAGAACACCATATATTTT,CASSESVAQNTIYF
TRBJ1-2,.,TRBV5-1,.,TGCGCCAGCAGCTTACGGACGCTGAGGGATGGCTACACCTTC,CASSLRTLRDGYTF
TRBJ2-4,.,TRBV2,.,TGTGCCAGCAGTGAAGCGCTTCCCAGTGTAAACATTCAGTACTTC,CASSEALPSVNIQYF
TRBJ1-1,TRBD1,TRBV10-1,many,TGCGCCAGCAGTGATCGGGACAGGGGGACGGGGACTGAAGCTTTCTTT,CASSDRDRGTGTEAFF
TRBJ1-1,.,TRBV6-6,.,TGTGCCAGCATCCCCATGCTCTCGGCGAGGAACACTGAAGCTTTCTTT,CASIPMLSARNTEAFF
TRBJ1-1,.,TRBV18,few,TGTGCCAGCTCACCAGCGGCCCCGGGGATGAGGACTGAAGCTTTCTTT,CASSPAAPGMRTEAFF
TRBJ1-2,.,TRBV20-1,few,TGCAGTGCTAGAGATCGCGGGTTCTCCGACGGCTACACCTTC,CSARDRGFSDGYTF
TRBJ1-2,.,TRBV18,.,TGTGCCAGCTCACACGCCTCAGGGGAAGGCTACACCTTC,CASSHASGEGYTF
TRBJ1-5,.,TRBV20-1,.,TGCAGTGCTAGGGGGGGGACACTCTCCTCCACTCAGCCCCAGCATTTT,CSARGGTLSSTQPQHF
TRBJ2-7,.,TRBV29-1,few,TGCAGCGTGGGGATCTACGAGCAGTACTTC,CSVGIYEQYF
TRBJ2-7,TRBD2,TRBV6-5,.,TGTGCCAGCAGGCTCCCTCCCTCTAGCGGGAACTCCTACGAGCAGTACTTC,CASRLPPSSGNSYEQYF
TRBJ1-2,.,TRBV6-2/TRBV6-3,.,TGTGCCACCCAGTACCCTGGAGCTAACTATGGCTACACCTTC,CATQYPGANYGYTF
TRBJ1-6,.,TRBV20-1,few,TGCAGTGCTAGAGGCGCTAACCAAGACCCGACGGGTTCACCCCTCCACTTT,CSARGANQDPTGSPLHF
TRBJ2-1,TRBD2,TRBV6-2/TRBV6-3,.,TGTGCCAGCAGTTACTCGCGGGGGGGATTCCCCAATGAGCAGTTCTTC,CASSYSRGGFPNEQFF
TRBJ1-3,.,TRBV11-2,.,TGTGCCAGCAGCTTATCAAGAAACACCATATATTTT,CASSLSRNTIYF
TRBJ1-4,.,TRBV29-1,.,TGCAGCGGGCGGTGGGGGTTTAATGAAAAACTGTTTTTT,CSGRWGFNEKLFF
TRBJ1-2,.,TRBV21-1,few,TGTGCCAGCAGCAAAGAGGCGGGGGGGACCCTAGCTAACTATGGCTACACCTTC,CASSKEAGGTLANYGYTF
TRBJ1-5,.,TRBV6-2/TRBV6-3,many,TGTGCCAGCAGTCGTCGGACGTTGATCAATCAGCCCCAGCATTTT,CASSRRTLINQPQHF
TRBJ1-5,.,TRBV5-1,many,TGCGCCAGCAGCTTGGAAGGGTATAGCAATCAGCCCCAGCATTTT,CASSLEGYSNQPQHF
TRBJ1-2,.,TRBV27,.,TGTGCCAGCATGTCGGCAGGATATGGCTACACCTTC,CASMSAGYGYTF
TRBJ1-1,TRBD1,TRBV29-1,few,TGCAGCGTGTCGGACAGGGCGAACATTCACATGAACACTGAAGCTTTCTTT,CSVSDRANIHMNTEAFF
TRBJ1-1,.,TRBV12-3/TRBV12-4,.,TGTGCCAGCAGTTTAGCCAGCCCGAACACTGAAGCTTTCTTT,CASSLASPNTEAFF
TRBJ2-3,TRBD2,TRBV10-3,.,TGTGCCATCAGCGCGACTAGCGGGGGCACAGATACGCAGTATTTT,CAISATSGGTDTQYF
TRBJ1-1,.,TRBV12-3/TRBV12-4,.,TGTGCCAGCAGATCCTCGTGGTACACTGAAGCTTTCTTT,CASRSSWYTEAFF
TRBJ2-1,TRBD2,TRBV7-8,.,TGTGCCAGCAGCTTACCCCCAGCGGGAGGCTCCTACAATGAGCAGTTCTTC,CASSLPPAGGSYNEQFF
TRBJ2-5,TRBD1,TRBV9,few,TGTGCCAGCAGCGTCAGGACAGGTCGGACCCAGTACTTC,CASSVRTGRTQYF
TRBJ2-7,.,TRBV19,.,TGTGCCAGTATAGGACGGAGCTCCTACGGGCAGTACTTC,CASIGRSSYGQYF
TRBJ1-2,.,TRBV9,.,TGTGCCAGCAGCAATGGGTACTATGGCTACACCTTC,CASSNGYYGYTF
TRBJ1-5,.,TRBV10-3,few,TGTGCCATCAGTGAGTCGTTCTCCGATAGCAATCAGCCCCAGCATTTT,CAISESFSDSNQPQHF
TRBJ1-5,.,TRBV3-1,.,TGTGCCAGCAGCCAAGGGTCACAGGGCCAGCCCCAGCATTTT,CASSQGSQGQPQHF
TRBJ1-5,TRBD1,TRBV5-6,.,TGTGCCAGCAGCCATACAGGGGCCCCACCCAATCAGCCCCAGCATTTT,CASSHTGAPPNQPQHF
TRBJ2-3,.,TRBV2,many,TGTGCCAGCAAAGGAACGTTCACAGATACGCAGTATTTT,CASKGTFTDTQYF
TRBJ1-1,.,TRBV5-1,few,TGCGCCAGCAGCTTGGCAGCCTTTGGCACTGAAGCTTTCTTT,CASSLAAFGTEAFF
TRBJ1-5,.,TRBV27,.,TGTGCCAGCAGAATAGGAGGTAATCAGCCCCAGCATTTT,CASRIGGNQPQHF
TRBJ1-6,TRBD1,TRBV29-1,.,TGCAGTCATGTGGGACAGTATAATTCACCCCTCCACTTT,CSHVGQYNSPLHF
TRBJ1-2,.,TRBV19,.,TGTGCCAGTAGTATACGACCGGACTATGGCTACACCTTC,CASSIRPDYGYTF
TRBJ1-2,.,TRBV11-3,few,TGTGCCAGCAGTAACTCAATGGGGGGCTACACCTTC,CASSNSMGGYTF
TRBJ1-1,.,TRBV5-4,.,TGTGCCAGCAGCACCGACAGTGAAGCTTTCTTT,CASSTDSEAFF